Detailed here is one T cell receptor beta chain. The entry originates in a study of blood T cell repertoires in COVID-19. Per the germline V gene, CDR1 is MDHEN and CDR2 is SYDVKM. The germline V and J ends were trimmed by 3 bases and 4 bases, with 14 bases remaining between them. This CDR3 spans 15 amino acids. Here immunoSEQ multiplex PCR was the method, and the copy in TCRdb shows in-frame clones only, minus some. The sample includes hundreds of thousands of clones, roughly 89% of them seen just once. V and J are TRBV28 and TRBJ2-3; the D gene is possibly TRBD1 (5 bases). The sequenced sample was peripheral blood. This sequence originates from a man aged 18-30 years with COVID-19, enrolled during active disease. The CDR3: CASSFSGIRADTQYF. CDR3 nucleotide sequence: TGTGCCAGCAGTTTTTCAGGGATTAGGGCAGATACGCAGTATTTT.